The 10 T cell receptor beta chains below come from one sample, sequenced in a study of long-term antiretroviral therapy in people with HIV. They ran version v3.0 of the immunoSEQ assay at survey level. Sequencing was performed with immunoSEQ multiplex PCR; in TCRdb, only in-frame clones are kept and a portion is missing. The sample holds about 20,000 clones, roughly 86% seen once. The sequencing here drew on unsorted PBMCs, taken 2.1 years after starting antiretroviral therapy. All receptors come from a man between 18 and 35 years old with HIV.

This clone was detected only once. The gene calls are TRBV5-4 and TRBJ1-1, with D perhaps matching TRBD1 (5 bases). Germline V gene sequence: CDR1 SGHNT, CDR2 YYREEE (reference sequence). V was clipped by 4 bases and J by 3 bases, with 7 bases between them. This CDR3 has 12 amino acids. Here the CDR3 reads CASSPGDTEAFF. The CDR3 DNA reads as TGTGCCAGCAGCCCGGGGGACACTGAAGCTTTCTTT.

The chain has TRBV15 and TRBJ2-3, with TRBD2 matching over 7 bases. With V trimmed by 7 bases and J by 1 base, 11 bases remained unmatched. Germline V gives CDR1 LNHNV, CDR2 YYDKDF (reference sequence). The CDR3 runs 16 residues. The CDR3 DNA reads TGTGCCACCAAAGGACGGGGAGGGAGCGGCACAGATACGCAGTATTTT. It specifies CATKGRGGSGTDTQYF. The variable domain in full, with the rest retrieved from reference TRBV15 and TRBJ2-3, is DAMVIQNPRYQVTQFGKPVTLSCSQTLNHNVMYWYQQKSSQAPKLLFHYYDKDFNNEADTPDNFQSRRPNTSFCFLDIRSPGLGDTAMYLCATKGRGGSGTDTQYFGPGTRLTVL.

This chain links TRBV7-6 with TRBJ2-7, with 7 bases identical to TRBD2. CDR1 and CDR2 (germline): SGHVS, FNYEAQ. CDR3 length: 13 residues. V was clipped by 5 bases and J by 3 bases; unmatched bases: 4. The CDR3, as DNA: TGTGCCAGCAGCAGGACTAGGAGCTACGAGCAGTACTTC. It specifies CASSRTRSYEQYF.

The gene calls are TRBV5-6 and TRBJ1-1; 9 bases are shared with TRBD1. There are 15 residues in the CDR3. The V gene's germline CDR1 is SGHDT and CDR2 YYEEEE. Trimming at V came to 0 bases and at J to 7 bases, leaving 7 bases not matched to a gene. The CDR3 is CASSLGGQGYVEAFF. DNA of the CDR3: TGTGCCAGCAGCTTGGGAGGACAGGGGTACGTTGAAGCTTTCTTT.

A remark on this clone: One junction end does not reproduce the germline sequence, and a read error may be involved. J is TRBJ2-1 and V is TRBV5-1; D gene uncertain. CDR3 length equals 11 residues. CDR1 is SGHRS, CDR2 YFSETQ, per germline. CDR3 amino acids: CASSLEGAWVF. CDR3 nucleotides: TGCGCCAGCAGCTTGGAGGGCGCTTGGGTCTTC. The complete variable domain, with remaining parts taken from reference TRBV5-1 and TRBJ2-1, reads KAGVTQTPRYLIKTRGQQVTLSCSPISGHRSVSWYQQTPGQGLQFLFEYFSETQRNKGNFPGRFSGRQFSNSRSEMNVSTLELGDSALYLCASSLEGAWVFGPGTRLTVL.

This chain joins TRBV2 and TRBJ1-6; no firm D call. CDR1 and CDR2 (germline): SNHLY, FYNNEI. The CDR3 is 13 amino acids. V was trimmed by 1 base and J by 12 bases, leaving 10 bases between them. The CDR3 here is CASSEVEGGPLHF. The CDR3 DNA reads as TGTGCCAGCAGTGAAGTCGAAGGCGGACCCCTCCACTTT. Together with reference TRBV2 and TRBJ1-6, the CDR3 gives the full variable domain: EPEVTQTPSHQVTQMGQEVILRCVPISNHLYFYWYRQILGQKVEFLVSFYNNEISEKSEIFDDQFSVERPDGSNFTLKIRSTKLEDSAMYFCASSEVEGGPLHFGNGTRLTVT.

The rearrangement joins TRBV15 to TRBJ2-1, with D tentatively TRBD1 (5 bases). V dropped 3 bases and J dropped 8 bases, with 17 bases sitting between them. CDR3 length: 15 amino acids. Germline values: CDR1 LNHNV, CDR2 YYDKDF (reference sequence). The CDR3 region has the DNA TGTGCCACCAGCAGCACAAAAAGTGGGGCCCATGAGCAGTTCTTC. It yields the protein CATSSTKSGAHEQFF.

V usage is TRBV4-3 and J usage is TRBJ2-3; 16 positions match TRBD2. CDR1 and CDR2 from the germline V gene are LGHNA and YSLEER. The trim removed 3 bases at V and 10 bases at J, leaving 4 bases unmatched. CDR3 length: 15 amino acids. This CDR3 is CASSQSGTSGGAQYF. CDR3 bases: TGCGCCAGCAGCCAGTCCGGGACTAGCGGGGGGGCGCAGTATTTT.

V usage is TRBV7-2 and J usage is TRBJ2-7; 10 nucleotides line up with TRBD2. Per germline, CDR1 SGHTA and CDR2 FQGNSA. The junction had 3 bases not matched to a gene; V was cut back by 4 bases and J by 0 bases. The CDR3 consists of 15 residues. CDR3 bases: TGTGCCAGCAGCTCTCTAGCGGGGGTCTCCTACGAGCAGTACTTC. This codes for CASSSLAGVSYEQYF. The full variable domain, with the rest looked up from reference TRBV7-2 and TRBJ2-7, is GAGVSQSPSNKVTEKGKDVELRCDPISGHTALYWYRQSLGQGLEFLIYFQGNSAPDKSGLPSDRFSAERTGGSVSTLTIQRTQQEDSAVYLCASSSLAGVSYEQYFGPGTRLTVT.

V gene TRBV11-2 combines with J gene TRBJ2-3, with D unclear. CDR1 is SGHAT, CDR2 FQNNGV, per germline. There are 14 residues in the CDR3. Trimming left V 5 bases short and J 11 bases short, with 20 bases between. The CDR3 DNA reads as TGTGCCAGCAGCGCCCAAAGTCGGGTCAGTAGGCAGTATTTT. It translates to CASSAQSRVSRQYF. The variable domain in full, with the rest retrieved from reference TRBV11-2 and TRBJ2-3, is EAGVAQSPRYKIIEKRQSVAFWCNPISGHATLYWYQQILGQGPKLLIQFQNNGVVDDSQLPKDRFSAERLKGVDSTLKIQPAKLEDSAVYLCASSAQSRVSRQYFGPGTRLTVL.